This T cell receptor beta chain was recovered during a study of type 1 and type 2 diabetes patients. Study-level results: Unmatched age and gender across groups might bias interpretation. Type 2 diabetes and control samples shared highly correlated V and J usage, averaging around 0.97.

The PCR template was genomic DNA. Amplification of the beta chain CDR3 used 30 forward and 13 reverse multiplex primers. Via MiXCR, TCRdb re-called the multiplex PCR reads, giving one row per CDR3 protein. The table records about 290,000 distinct CDR3 sequences, roughly 50% of them present only once. Other autoimmune diseases and infections within the past four weeks excluded donors. Peripheral blood, 7.5 to 10 milliliters per participant, was collected. With regard to this clonotype: Its antigen is unknown. Since no conserved phenylalanine or tryptophan closes the CDR3, a read error is the likely cause.

Germline V gives CDR1 MNHEY, CDR2 SVGEGT. The CDR3 has 17 residues. The junction had 14 bases not matched to a gene; V was cut back by 5 bases and J by 3 bases. This chain connects TRBV6-2 or TRBV6-3 to TRBJ2-5; 8 positions agree with TRBD1. The specimen was peripheral blood mononuclear cells (PBMCs). The TCR originated in a man aged 18 to 29 with type 2 diabetes. CDR3 DNA: TGTGCCAGCAGTGCCTACAGTCAGGACAGGGAGAAAGAGACCCAGTACTCC. Its translation is CASSAYSQDREKETQYS.